The 13 T cell receptor beta chains in this list originate from one sample, sequenced in a study of blood T cell repertoires in COVID-19 (dated by TCRdb to about 2020). Library creation used the immunoSEQ multiplex PCR assay. The table comes from immuneACCESS by way of TCRdb, which keeps in-frame sequences with V and J called. Part of the clones is missing from these tables; in studies checked, under half for an unresolved V gene and the rest for unknown reasons. This sample comprises 55,000 to 70,000 clones, around four fifths of them detected only once. The ten biggest clones cover 3.5% of the sample. Sample: peripheral blood. The receptors stem from a woman of 80 years or more with acute or convalescent COVID-19.

This clone was recorded only once. The junction differs from germline at one of its ends, possibly a read error. The chain employs TRBV4-1 and TRBJ1-2; D is possibly TRBD1 (5 bases). Germline V gives CDR1 MGHRA, CDR2 YSYEKL. This CDR3 contains 16 residues. The CDR3 sequence: CASSHGGDLGDYGHTF. For the CDR3, the DNA is TGCGCCAGCAGCCATGGTGGGGACCTGGGGGACTATGGCCACACCTTC.

The chain is built from TRBV30 and TRBJ1-6; D is unresolved. The CDR3 runs 15 residues. Germline loops: CDR1 GTSNPN, CDR2 SVGIG (reference sequence). This CDR3 reads CASVGRSSYNSPLHF. The CDR3, as DNA: TGTGCTTCCGTAGGGAGGAGCTCCTATAATTCACCCCTCCACTTT. The full variable domain, rest sourced from reference TRBV30 and TRBJ1-6, is SQTIHQWPATLVQPVGSPLSLECTVEGTSNPNLYWYRQAAGRGLQLLFYSVGIGQISSEVPQNLSASRPQDRQFILSSKKLLLSDSGFYLCASVGRSSYNSPLHFGNGTRLTVT.

This chain uses TRBV6-5 with TRBJ1-3, with a possible D match to TRBD1 (6 bases). The CDR3 has 15 amino acids. Germline V gives CDR1 MNHEY, CDR2 SVGAGI. Trimming left V 4 bases short and J 0 bases short, with 10 bases between. The CDR3 spells CASSFQGGSGNTIYF. CDR3 nucleotides: TGTGCCAGCAGTTTCCAAGGGGGCTCTGGAAACACCATATATTTT.

The rearrangement uses TRBV9 and TRBJ2-5; unclear D gene. With 0 bases removed from V and 5 bases from J, the gap between germline ends came to 11 bases. There are 14 residues in the CDR3. Germline CDR1 and CDR2: SGDLS and YYNGEE. CDR3 sequence (DNA): TGTGCCAGCAGCGTAGCGTCCGTCGGGGAGACCCAGTACTTC. Its translation is CASSVASVGETQYF.

This chain connects TRBV5-6 to TRBJ2-3; D may be TRBD2 (6 bases). The CDR3 covers 16 residues. The V end was cut by 2 bases, the J end by 1 base, with 14 bases between. Per the germline V gene, CDR1 is SGHDT and CDR2 is YYEEEE. CDR3 DNA sequence: TGTGCCAGCAGCTTCAGGCTAGCGCCCGGCACAGATACGCAGTATTTT. Protein sequence: CASSFRLAPGTDTQYF.

This clone was counted only a few times. The V call is TRBV18, the J call TRBJ2-1; 8 bases align to TRBD1. CDR3 length: 13 residues. Germline trimming cut 5 bases from V and 6 bases from J; bases unmatched to any gene: 3. From germline, CDR1 is KGHSH and CDR2 LQKENI. CDR3 DNA: TGTGCCAGCTCAAGGACAGGGCTCAATGAGCAGTTCTTC. This encodes CASSRTGLNEQFF.

The chain combines TRBV18 with TRBJ1-2, with 9 bases that match TRBD1. This CDR3 has 16 residues. Germline values: CDR1 KGHSH, CDR2 LQKENI. V gave up 5 bases and J gave up 4 bases; unmatched junction bases: 11. The CDR3 coding sequence is TGTGCCAGCTCATCTCAAACAGGGGGCCGTGGCTATGGCTACACCTTC. It is translated as CASSSQTGGRGYGYTF.

The chain uses TRBV21-1 and TRBJ2-7; the table names TRBD1, a call not compared with the DNA. TRBV21-1 constitutes a pseudogene. There are 12 residues in the CDR3. The CDR3 DNA reads as TGTGCCAGCAGCAAAGGGCACTACGAGCAGTACTTC. The encoded protein is CASSKGHYEQYF.

This chain joins TRBV5-1 and TRBJ2-7, with TRBD1 matching over 7 bases. The CDR3 spans 12 residues. CDR1 and CDR2 (germline): SGHRS, YFSETQ. The junction had 6 bases not matched to a gene; V was cut back by 8 bases and J by 4 bases. CDR3 coding DNA: TGCGCCAGTCGGGACAGAGCGTACGAGCAGTACTTC. Encoded protein: CASRDRAYEQYF. Full variable domain (outside the CDR3, taken from reference TRBV5-1 and TRBJ2-7): KAGVTQTPRYLIKTRGQQVTLSCSPISGHRSVSWYQQTPGQGLQFLFEYFSETQRNKGNFPGRFSGRQFSNSRSEMNVSTLELGDSALYLCASRDRAYEQYFGPGTRLTVT.

The V gene is TRBV14, the J gene TRBJ2-5; 10 nucleotides align to TRBD1. V dropped 2 bases and J dropped 5; count of bases not matched to a gene: 8. The CDR3 spans 16 residues. Per germline, CDR1 SGHDN and CDR2 FVKESK. In nucleotides, the CDR3 is TGTGCCAGCAGCCAATCCGGGACAGGGGCGATCGAGACCCAGTACTTC. It translates to CASSQSGTGAIETQYF.

The gene calls are TRBV29-1 and TRBJ2-7; tentative D call: TRBD2 (6 bases). The CDR3 loop spans 14 amino acids. Germline V gives CDR1 SQVTM, CDR2 ANQGSEA. V was clipped by 2 bases and J by 6 bases, with 17 bases between them. The CDR3 here is CSVEPQGEVAEQYF. CDR3 DNA sequence: TGCAGCGTTGAACCCCAAGGGGAGGTGGCCGAGCAGTACTTC.

V gene TRBV28 combines with J gene TRBJ2-7; D gene unclear. This CDR3 has 14 residues. Trimming left V 5 bases short and J 0 bases short, with 11 bases between. Germline V gives CDR1 MDHEN, CDR2 SYDVKM. The CDR3, as DNA: TGTGCCAGCAGTGGCTTCACCAGCTCCTACGAGCAGTACTTC. Protein sequence: CASSGFTSSYEQYF. Full variable domain (outside the CDR3, taken from reference TRBV28 and TRBJ2-7): DVKVTQSSRYLVKRTGEKVFLECVQDMDHENMFWYRQDPGLGLRLIYFSYDVKMKEKGDIPEGYSVSREKKERFSLILESASTNQTSMYLCASSGFTSSYEQYFGPGTRLTVT.

V is TRBV5-1 and J is TRBJ2-7; possible D gene TRBD2, 5 bases. V was cut by 2 bases and J by 6 bases, with 9 bases left in between. This CDR3 is built from 12 residues. CDR1 SGHRS and CDR2 YFSETQ come from the germline V gene. The CDR3 DNA reads as TGCGCCAGCAGCTTAATAGGGAGCGAGCAGTACTTC. It yields the protein CASSLIGSEQYF.